The present T cell receptor (beta chain) was sequenced within a study of cytomegalovirus exposure and HLA in healthy donors (dated by TCRdb to about 2017). For the wider study: An earlier analysis of roughly 610 of the donors reported about 260 Gb of sequence data and about 120 million unique TCR beta sequences obtained from approximately 180 million T cells. To study patterns of TCR occurrence, a later analysis re-analyzed previously published TCR beta repertoires from around 660 donors and added high-resolution HLA genotyping. To predict cytomegalovirus infection status, the study brought together high-throughput TCR immunosequencing, statistical association of individual TCRs with disease status, and machine learning. Of the roughly 400 genotyped donors, 65% to 90% were placed in the genetic ancestry cluster associated with self-reported Caucasian donors. In a later genetic analysis, genome-wide SNP genotypes for about 55% of the roughly 700 donors were used, and that subset was treated as a discovery cohort. Alongside the repertoire data, information on donor age, sex, ethnicity and CMV serostatus was compiled. An early release covering roughly 580 HLA-typed donors comprised around 300 gigabases of sequencing data and around 85 million unique TCR sequences. The number of donors typed differed by locus, with roughly 620-630 for A, B, C, DRB1 and DQB1, roughly 550 for DQA1, approximately 580 for DPA1, and roughly 450 for DPB1. Because of strong linkage in the cohort, roughly five DR-DQ haplotypes were treated as single units for association and clustering. On average, roughly 240,000 unique TCR beta nucleotide sequences were sequenced per donor among 398 genotyped donors of the cohort, with roughly 18% of those sequences being non-productive. In an earlier analysis of a few hundred of the donors, high-throughput TCR beta sequencing was used to judge whether each TCR beta V gene segment behaved as functional or pseudogenic. HLA typing included class I and class II loci at four-digit resolution. The later analysis used no new phenotypic data to find candidate immune exposures, relying instead on TCR beta sequences and their occurrence across donors. The study was designed to test whether signatures of past pathogen exposure could be identified by cataloging public T cell receptors. The study profiled the T cell repertoires of around 700 subjects by immunosequencing and related them to cytomegalovirus serostatus. Every repertoire in the discovery cohort had been generated on one and the same sequencing platform. A separate validation cohort of over 95 different subjects was used in addition to the roughly 640-subject first cohort.

Notes on this clone: Its antigen is still unknown. Base quality data are lacking; no much larger clone is found one base away.

Points the paper makes about the study in general: At a false discovery rate of 0.05, a later analysis linked 15,000 to 20,000 TCR beta sequences to specific HLA alleles. The 87-base-pair reads could not distinguish some IMGT-functional V segments, including TRBV6-2 and TRBV6-3, so those segments were excluded. Because counts were too low, about 18 rarely observed V segments, including chromosome 9 orphons, were excluded from the earlier analysis of several hundred of the donors. The cohort was sequenced for TCR beta chains only, and without alpha or paired-chain data the features that could be detected were limited. HLA typing was unavailable for some donors at each locus, so association tests used only the typed subset. A later analysis found that most CMV-associated TCR beta chains appeared HLA-restricted, with HLA associations seemingly driven largely by CMV exposure. The sequencing pipeline was judged likely to have produced a cluster of highly shared sequence variants as a technical artifact. Three of the identified cytomegalovirus-associated TCR beta chains were confirmed in vitro to be specific for cytomegalovirus antigens. A total of fewer than 200 TCR beta chains were listed by the study as associated with cytomegalovirus. According to a later analysis, parvovirus B19, influenza, CMV and Epstein-Barr virus appeared linked to several top co-occurrence clusters. Sequencing depth was assumed to be roughly uniform across donors in the presence/absence analyses, though that assumption may not hold. A further reported finding was that TCR beta sequences accurately predicted the HLA-A and HLA-B alleles for most subjects in the first cohort. In both the original and validation cohorts, the classifier was reported to diagnose cytomegalovirus status with high specificity and sensitivity. Assigning TCR associations to individual alleles was difficult when HLA alleles, especially DR and DQ, strongly co-occurred. A later analysis found that TCR association rates varied across HLA loci, with DRB1 alleles showing the most associated TCRs and HLA-C alleles the fewest. An association between a missense DCLRE1C variant and V-gene and J-gene trimming of TCR beta chains was found in a later genetic analysis and replicated in an independent cohort. A later genetic analysis reported fewer N-insertions in productive TCRs among donors in an Asian-associated ancestry cluster than the roughly 700-donor mean. A later analysis found that HLA-associated TCR beta chains were more clonally expanded and had lower generation probabilities than equally common non-associated chains. Linkage disequilibrium might explain the correlated functional status among segregating V segments, but an unknown experimental factor could not be ruled out. Across donors, most TCR sequences were observed very rarely, whereas some public TCRs were present in many individuals. In an earlier analysis of approximately 590 of the donors, most TCR beta V segments were observed in productive rearrangements about 87% or about 30% of the time, broadly matching IMGT annotations. The only immune exposure information available for the cohort was CMV serostatus. It was suggested by the authors that the approach could potentially be generalized to other disease states and immunological phenotypes.

Libraries came from the immunoSEQ multiplex PCR assay. For the multiplex PCR, a mixture combining 60 forward primers for TCR Vbeta segments and 13 reverse primers for TCR Jbeta segments was used. A multiplex PCR assay on genomic DNA amplified the CDR3 region of rearranged TCR beta genes. The Illumina HiSeq System was used to sequence the amplified TCR beta libraries as 87-base-pair reads. As for the original processing: Across the 640 or so repertoires, a later analysis counted roughly 84 million unique TCR beta chains, around 10 million of which were shared by at least two donors. Raw reads were error-corrected and collapsed into unique sequences with a nearest-neighbor algorithm that merged closely related sequences to remove PCR and sequencing errors. CDR3 sequences were aligned to IMGT reference sequences to assign V, D and J gene segments. For a sequence to be retained, at least a six-nucleotide match to both a V gene segment and a J gene segment was required. Rearrangements were called productive when the CDR3 lacked stop codons and stayed in frame with V and J; all others were non-productive. Following IMGT convention, CDR3 was defined as the stretch from the second conserved V-encoded cysteine up to the conserved J-encoded phenylalanine. In an earlier analysis of roughly 610 of the donors, sequences lacking an unambiguous match to a single V gene segment were excluded. An earlier analysis of a few hundred of the donors called V segments functional above 56.7% productive rearrangements and segregating when the between-donor standard deviation exceeded 5%. To diagnose cytomegalovirus status from the catalog of TCR beta chain sequences, a statistical classification framework was built. In a later analysis, V and J genes were assigned by comparing TCR nucleotide sequences against IMGT/GENE-DB human TR gene sequences. Using the TCRdist pipeline, a later analysis assigned CDR3 sequences along with most-parsimonious VDJ recombination scenarios. In a later analysis, each TCR beta chain was defined by its CDR3 amino acid sequence together with its V-gene family, and reads lacking a unique V-gene family were excluded. A later analysis removed 450 to 600 highly shared, low-generation-probability nucleotide sequences to deal with suspected cross-contamination and a sequencing artifact. For each public chain, a later analysis derived a clonal expansion index from normalized ranks of inferred template counts within each repertoire. Generation probabilities in a later analysis came from a VDJ recombination model fitted to out-of-frame rearrangements, and those results were checked against IGoR. In a later analysis, TCR-TCR, TCR-HLA and TCR-CMV co-occurrence was scored with hypergeometric tests, and a repertoire-size bias correction was applied to TCR pairs. A later analysis estimated false discovery rates by permuting HLA or CMV assignments 20 times. In a later analysis, co-occurring TCRs were grouped using DBSCAN, and TCRdist sequence similarity was added for clustering within HLA-allele-positive subsets. For co-occurrence clustering, repertoires with fewer than 30,000 or more than 120,000 public chains were excluded, along with several repertoires with anomalous nucleotide sharing. TCRdb provides this immuneACCESS table in a form limited to in-frame rearrangements. Some clones are lacking; in checked studies, under half of them reflect an unresolved V gene, and why the rest are absent is not known. From that table come the V and J calls and clone size; the DNA was used to work out D and trimming. The sample table contains 120,000 to 150,000 clones; only one count was recorded for over 75% of them. Approximately 5.7% of the sample is taken by the ten largest.

The cohort was made up of approximately 670 healthy bone marrow donors. All cohort members were sampled while nominally healthy, although unrecorded immune exposures were likely present. The donor was CMV seropositive and was included in the group of approximately 300 seropositive cohort members. A peripheral blood sample was provided by each donor, and peripheral blood mononuclear cells were used for TCR beta sequencing. Genomic DNA extraction from the blood cell samples was performed with the Qiagen DNeasy Blood Extraction Kit. Including cysteine and phenylalanine, the CDR3 has 14 amino acids. The retained sequence is limited to the CDR3, 42 bases, with the frame set at the first base.

Material: PBMCs. The TCR sequence derives from a man aged 25-45 years in good health and CMV-seropositive. Recombination linked TRBV21-1 to TRBJ2-7; TRBD2 reflects the table's D call only, with no check against the DNA. TRBV21-1 counts as a pseudogene. Here is the DNA: TGTGCCAGCAGCAAAGCCAAACTAAACCACGAGCAGTACTTC. It encodes CASSKAKLNHEQYF.